Listed below are T cell receptor beta chains from one sample, sequenced in a study of CD8 T cells in Susac syndrome. Each CDR3 protein is one row after TCRdb ran MiXCR on the immunoSEQ multiplex PCR reads. The sample shows a few hundred thousand distinct CDR3 sequences, about 94% of them seen only once. Sequencing was carried out using CD4+ T cells from PBMCs. The origin of the receptors is a human donor with Susac syndrome. CDR3s include the opening cysteine and the closing phenylalanine or tryptophan. The order of the fields is V gene, D gene, clone size, J gene, CDR3 DNA, CDR3 protein. The D gene is left open where the match is weak. Clone size, where shown, is once, few, many, or a class for clones that have expanded.

>TRBV30|.|.|TRBJ1-3
TGTGCCTGGAATCCCCCTGGAAACACCATATATTTT
CAWNPPGNTIYF
>TRBV2|.|.|TRBJ2-6
TGTGCCAGAGAACAGGGTGCTGGGGCCAACGTCCTGACTTTC
CAREQGAGANVLTF
>TRBV12-3/TRBV12-4|.|.|TRBJ1-5
TGTGCCAGCAGAAGGGACAATCAGCCCCAGCATTTT
CASRRDNQPQHF
>TRBV4-3|.|.|TRBJ2-1
TGCGCCAGCAGCCAAGGTCCCCCCTCCCCCCGTTTGGATGAGCAGTTCTTC
CASSQGPPSPRLDEQFF
>TRBV7-2|.|.|TRBJ1-1
TGTGCCAGCAGCTCGACTCGGACACGGGCCACTGAAGCTTTCTTT
CASSSTRTRATEAFF
>TRBV12-3/TRBV12-4|.|few|TRBJ2-6
TGTGCCAGCACTACCTCTGGGGCCAACGTCCTGACTTTC
CASTTSGANVLTF
>TRBV9|TRBD2|.|TRBJ2-7
TGTGCCAGCAGCGCGCGACCGGGACTAGCGGGGGGTAGCTACGAGCAGTACTTC
CASSARPGLAGGSYEQYF
>TRBV7-9|.|.|TRBJ2-4
TGTGCCAGCAGCTTAGCTGCGGCAGTAAACATTCAGTACTTC
CASSLAAAVNIQYF
>TRBV12-3/TRBV12-4|.|.|TRBJ2-5
TGTGCCAGCAGTTCCGCGGGACAGTCAGAAGAGACCCAGTACTTC
CASSSAGQSEETQYF
>TRBV29-1|.|.|TRBJ2-5
TGCAGCGTTGAGTGGGGCAGAGAGACCCAGTACTTC
CSVEWGRETQYF
>TRBV7-6|.|.|TRBJ2-5
TGTGCCAGCAGCTTAGCAGGGCGGATCCAAGAGACCCAGTACTTC
CASSLAGRIQETQYF
>TRBV4-2|.|.|TRBJ1-2
TGTGCCAGCAGCCAAGAATTGCGGCAGGTCTATGGCTACACCTTC
CASSQELRQVYGYTF
>TRBV30|TRBD1|once|TRBJ1-1
TGTGCCTGGAGTGAACAGGGGAACACTGAAGTTTTCTTT
CAWSEQGNTEVFF
>TRBV3-1|.|few|TRBJ2-7
TGTGCCAGCAGCCAGGACTCCTACGAGCAGTACTTC
CASSQDSYEQYF
>TRBV5-1|.|.|TRBJ2-3
TGCGCCAGCAGCTCCTTCGACACAGATACGCAGTATTTT
CASSSFDTDTQYF
>TRBV6-2/TRBV6-3|TRBD1|once|TRBJ2-7
TGTGCCAGCAGGAACAGGGGGCGCGAGCAGTACTTC
CASRNRGREQYF
>TRBV30|TRBD1|.|TRBJ1-3
TGTGCCTGGAGAGACAGGGGTGGGCGAGACACCATATATTTT
CAWRDRGGRDTIYF
>TRBV9|.|.|TRBJ2-4
TGTGCCAGCAGCGAGACACATTCAGGGGTAGCCAAAAACATTCAGTACTTC
CASSETHSGVAKNIQYF
>TRBV6-6|.|.|TRBJ1-2
TGTGCCAGCAGTACCGACAGTTCTGGCTACACCTTC
CASSTDSSGYTF
>TRBV6-2/TRBV6-3|TRBD2|.|TRBJ2-1
TGTGCCAGTGGGGAGCGGGGGCCGTCCTACAATGAGCAGTTCTTC
CASGERGPSYNEQFF
>TRBV5-4|.|.|TRBJ2-7
TGTGCCAGCAGCTTGAAGGAAGGGTACTCCTACGAGCAGTACTTC
CASSLKEGYSYEQYF
>TRBV7-8|TRBD1|.|TRBJ1-2
TGTGCCAGCCGACAGGGCTTGGACTATGGCTACACCTTC
CASRQGLDYGYTF
>TRBV12-3/TRBV12-4|.|once|TRBJ1-2
TGTGCCAGCAGTTTAGGGGAGGGTGGAGGCTACACCTTC
CASSLGEGGGYTF
>TRBV7-2|.|.|TRBJ2-1
TGTGCCAGCAGCATACACCCAGGGCCGCCGTCCTTC
CASSIHPGPPSF
>TRBV20-1|.|.|TRBJ2-3
TGCAGTGCTAGAGATCGGGGACGGGGCACAGATACGCAGTATTTT
CSARDRGRGTDTQYF
>TRBV7-9|.|.|TRBJ2-3
TGTGCCAGCAGCTCTACGTGGGATACGCAGTATTTT
CASSSTWDTQYF
>TRBV6-5|TRBD2|.|TRBJ2-7
TGTGCCACCCGAGTAGCGGGGGCTCGGGAGCAGTACTTC
CATRVAGAREQYF
>TRBV20-1|TRBD1|.|TRBJ1-2
TGCAGTGCTAGACCGGGACAGTTTCACTATGGCTACACCTTC
CSARPGQFHYGYTF
>TRBV30|.|.|TRBJ1-2
TGTGCCTGGAGTCCGAGTGCTCCGGGCTACACCTTC
CAWSPSAPGYTF
>TRBV5-6|.|once|TRBJ1-2
TGTGCCAGCAGCTCGGGACCCTATGGCTACACCTTC
CASSSGPYGYTF
>TRBV19|TRBD1|once|TRBJ2-7
TGTGCCAGTAGTACCACCGGGACAGACTCCTACGAGCAGTACTTC
CASSTTGTDSYEQYF
>TRBV18|.|.|TRBJ1-2
TGTGCCAGCTCACCAACTGTGTTTTCTAACTATGGCTACACCTTC
CASSPTVFSNYGYTF
>TRBV6-5|TRBD1|.|TRBJ1-2
TGTGCCAGCCGACAGGGGGGTACCTATGGCTACACCTTC
CASRQGGTYGYTF
>TRBV2|.|.|TRBJ2-7
TGTGCCAGCACCCGACAGGCCACGAGCACCTACGAGCAGTACTTC
CASTRQATSTYEQYF
>TRBV12-3/TRBV12-4|TRBD1|.|TRBJ2-7
TGTGCCAGCATCGCGACAGGGTCCTCCTACGAGCAGTACTTC
CASIATGSSYEQYF
>TRBV5-6|TRBD2|.|TRBJ2-5
TGTGCCAGCAGCTGGGCCCGAGATTGGCGGGGGGTGCAAGAGACCCAGTACTTC
CASSWARDWRGVQETQYF
>TRBV18|.|.|TRBJ1-5
TGTGCCTCGTCGACGGGGGGGAATCAGCCCCAGCATTTT
CASSTGGNQPQHF
>TRBV18|.|once|TRBJ1-3
TGTGCCAGCTCACTTCAGGAATCTGGAAACACCATATATTTT
CASSLQESGNTIYF
>TRBV29-1|.|.|TRBJ1-1
TGCAGCCACGCGGGGAAGATGAACACTGAAGCTTTCTTT
CSHAGKMNTEAFF
>TRBV20-1|.|.|TRBJ1-4
TGCAGTGCTAGAGTTCCAGGGATGGGTGAAAAACTGTTTTTT
CSARVPGMGEKLFF
>TRBV9|TRBD1|.|TRBJ2-5
TGTGCCAGCAGCCCGAGACAGGGGACCCCCGGCCAAGAGACCCAGTACTTC
CASSPRQGTPGQETQYF
>TRBV19|.|.|TRBJ1-1
TGTGCCAGTAGCGTCGGGACACCCGGTCTGGACACTGAAGCTTTCTTT
CASSVGTPGLDTEAFF